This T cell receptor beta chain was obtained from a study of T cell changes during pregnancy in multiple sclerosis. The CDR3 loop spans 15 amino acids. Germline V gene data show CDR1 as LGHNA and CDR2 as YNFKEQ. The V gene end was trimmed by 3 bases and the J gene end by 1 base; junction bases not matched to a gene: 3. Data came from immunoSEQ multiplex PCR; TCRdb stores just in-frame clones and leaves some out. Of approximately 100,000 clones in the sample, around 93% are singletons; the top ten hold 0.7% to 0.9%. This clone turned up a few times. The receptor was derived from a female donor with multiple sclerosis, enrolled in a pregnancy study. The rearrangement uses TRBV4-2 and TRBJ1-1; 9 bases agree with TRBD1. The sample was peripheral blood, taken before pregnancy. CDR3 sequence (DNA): TGTGCCAGCAGCCAGGGGGACAGGGAGAACACTGAAGCTTTCTTT. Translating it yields CASSQGDRENTEAFF.